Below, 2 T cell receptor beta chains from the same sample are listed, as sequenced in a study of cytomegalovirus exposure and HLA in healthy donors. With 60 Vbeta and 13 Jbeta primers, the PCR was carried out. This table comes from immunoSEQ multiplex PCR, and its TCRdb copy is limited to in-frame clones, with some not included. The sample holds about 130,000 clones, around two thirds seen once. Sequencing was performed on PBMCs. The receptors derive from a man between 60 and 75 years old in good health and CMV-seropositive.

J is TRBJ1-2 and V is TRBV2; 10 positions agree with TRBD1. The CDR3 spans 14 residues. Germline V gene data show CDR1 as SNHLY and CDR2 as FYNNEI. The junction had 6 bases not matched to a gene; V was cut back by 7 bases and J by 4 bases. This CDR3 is CASKGTGATYGYTF. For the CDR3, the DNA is TGTGCCAGCAAGGGGACAGGGGCGACCTATGGCTACACCTTC.

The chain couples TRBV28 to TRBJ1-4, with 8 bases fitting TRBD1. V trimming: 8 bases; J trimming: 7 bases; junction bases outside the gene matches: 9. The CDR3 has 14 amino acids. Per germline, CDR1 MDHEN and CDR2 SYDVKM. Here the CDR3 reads CASARQGAGEKLFF. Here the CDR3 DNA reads TGTGCCAGCGCCCGCCAGGGGGCGGGTGAAAAACTGTTTTTT. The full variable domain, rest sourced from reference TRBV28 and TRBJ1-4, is DVKVTQSSRYLVKRTGEKVFLECVQDMDHENMFWYRQDPGLGLRLIYFSYDVKMKEKGDIPEGYSVSREKKERFSLILESASTNQTSMYLCASARQGAGEKLFFGSGTQLSVL.